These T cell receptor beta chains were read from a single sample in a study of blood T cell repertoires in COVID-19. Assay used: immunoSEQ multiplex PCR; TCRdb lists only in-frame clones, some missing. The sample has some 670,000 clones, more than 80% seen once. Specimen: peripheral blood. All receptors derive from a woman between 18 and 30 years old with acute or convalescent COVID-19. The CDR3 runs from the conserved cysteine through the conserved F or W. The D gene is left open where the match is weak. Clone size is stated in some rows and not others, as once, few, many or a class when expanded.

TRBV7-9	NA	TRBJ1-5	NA	CASSPLRGGSGSNQPQHF	TGTGCCAGCAGCCCCCTCAGAGGTGGCTCCGGTAGCAATCAGCCCCAGCATTTT
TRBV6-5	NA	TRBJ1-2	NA	CASGSQGPIYGYTF	TGTGCCAGCGGGTCACAGGGTCCGATCTATGGCTACACCTTC
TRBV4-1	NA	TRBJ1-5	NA	CASSQARNQPQHF	TGCGCCAGCAGCCAAGCGCGAAATCAGCCCCAGCATTTT
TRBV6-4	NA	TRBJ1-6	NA	CASSGDSGGSPLHF	TGTGCCAGCAGTGGCGACAGCGGGGGTTCACCCCTCCACTTT
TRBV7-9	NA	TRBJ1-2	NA	CASSPDRHTNYGYTF	TGTGCCAGCAGCCCCGACAGGCATACGAACTATGGCTACACCTTC
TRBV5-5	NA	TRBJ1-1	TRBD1	CASSLGTGFMDTEAFF	TGTGCCAGCAGCTTGGGGACAGGGTTCATGGACACTGAAGCTTTCTTT
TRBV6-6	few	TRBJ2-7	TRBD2	CASYLAGGAYEQYF	TGTGCCAGCTATCTAGCTGGGGGGGCCTACGAGCAGTACTTC
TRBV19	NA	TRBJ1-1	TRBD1	CASSIDQGAAEAFF	TGTGCCAGTAGTATAGATCAGGGGGCGGCTGAAGCTTTCTTT
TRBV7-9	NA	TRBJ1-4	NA	CASSLSLAATNEKLFF	TGTGCCAGCAGCTTATCCCTGGCCGCAACTAATGAAAAACTGTTTTTT
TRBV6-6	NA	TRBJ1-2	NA	CASSYAPARAAYGYTF	TGTGCCAGCAGTTACGCCCCGGCCAGGGCCGCCTATGGCTACACCTTC
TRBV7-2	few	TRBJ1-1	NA	CASSLGGLEAFF	TGTGCCAGCAGCTTAGGCGGGTTAGAAGCTTTCTTT
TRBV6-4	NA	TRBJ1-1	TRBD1	CASSPSTDRRTEAFF	TGTGCCAGCAGCCCCTCGACGGACAGGCGTACTGAAGCTTTCTTT
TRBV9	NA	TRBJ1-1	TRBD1	CASSVEGQGAGGEAFF	TGTGCCAGCAGCGTAGAAGGACAGGGTGCAGGGGGTGAAGCTTTCTTT
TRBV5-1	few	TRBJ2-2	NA	CASSLAPAGSGELFF	TGCGCCAGCAGCTTGGCCCCAGCAGGGTCCGGGGAGCTGTTTTTT
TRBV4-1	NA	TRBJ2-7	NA	CASSPRDFLRNEQYF	TGCGCCAGCAGCCCAAGGGACTTCCTCCGAAACGAGCAGTACTTC
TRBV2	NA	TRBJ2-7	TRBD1	CASTGTGASYEQYF	TGTGCCAGCACCGGGACAGGGGCTTCCTACGAGCAGTACTTC
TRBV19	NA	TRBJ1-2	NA	CASSNSDSRRFCGYTF	TGTGCCAGTAGTAATTCGGACAGCCGGAGGTTCTGTGGCTACACCTTC
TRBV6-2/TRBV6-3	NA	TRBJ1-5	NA	CASSISGASNQPQHF	TGTGCCAGCAGCATCTCAGGGGCTAGCAATCAGCCCCAGCATTTT
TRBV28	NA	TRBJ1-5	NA	CASSIWTEANQPQHF	TGTGCCAGCAGCATTTGGACAGAAGCAAATCAGCCCCAGCATTTT
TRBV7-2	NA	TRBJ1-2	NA	CASSSPPQYYYGYTF	TGTGCCAGCAGCTCGCCCCCACAGTATTACTATGGCTACACCTTC
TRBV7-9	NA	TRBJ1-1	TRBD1	CASSLVGTDKPEAFF	TGTGCCAGCAGCTTAGTTGGGACAGATAAACCCGAAGCTTTCTTT
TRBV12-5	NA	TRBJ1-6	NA	CASGFINSPLHF	TGTGCTAGTGGTTTTATCAATTCACCCCTCCACTTT
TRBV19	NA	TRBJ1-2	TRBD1	CATERPPGQGYYGYTF	TGTGCCACCGAAAGACCCCCGGGACAGGGGTACTATGGCTACACCTTC
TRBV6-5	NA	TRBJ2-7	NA	CASSYGAGPYEQYF	TGTGCCAGCAGTTACGGGGCGGGACCCTACGAGCAGTACTTC
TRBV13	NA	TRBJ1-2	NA	CASMAGLANYGYTF	TGTGCCAGCATGGCAGGTTTAGCTAACTATGGCTACACCTTC
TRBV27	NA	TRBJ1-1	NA	CASTPPGDPLTEAFF	TGTGCCAGCACCCCCCCAGGGGATCCTTTGACTGAAGCTTTCTTT
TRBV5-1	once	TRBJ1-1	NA	CASSLPHSGDTEAFF	TGCGCCAGCAGCCTACCTCACTCCGGGGACACTGAAGCTTTCTTT
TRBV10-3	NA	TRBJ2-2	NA	CAIRRTPSNTGELFF	TGTGCCATCAGGAGGACACCTTCTAACACCGGGGAGCTGTTTTTT
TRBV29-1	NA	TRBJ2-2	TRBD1	CSGGTGEGELFF	TGCAGCGGAGGGACAGGGGAAGGGGAGCTGTTTTTT
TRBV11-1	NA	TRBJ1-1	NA	CASAFGQSNTEAFF	TGTGCCAGCGCTTTTGGACAGTCGAACACTGAAGCTTTCTTT
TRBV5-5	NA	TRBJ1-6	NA	CASSLVGGSYNSPLHF	TGTGCCAGCAGCCTGGTGGGGGGCTCCTATAATTCACCCCTCCACTTT
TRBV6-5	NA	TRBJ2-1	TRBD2	CASSSGLAGTPVF	TGTGCCAGCAGCTCCGGACTAGCGGGGACCCCAGTCTTC
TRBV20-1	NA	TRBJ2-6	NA	CSASIGGSGANVLTF	TGCAGTGCTAGTATAGGGGGCTCTGGGGCCAACGTCCTGACTTTC
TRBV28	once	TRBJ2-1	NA	CASSPLSSYNEQFF	TGTGCCAGCAGTCCCCTCAGCTCCTACAATGAGCAGTTCTTC
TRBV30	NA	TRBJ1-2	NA	CAWTYSLGFGGYTF	TGTGCCTGGACATACAGTTTAGGCTTTGGTGGCTACACCTTC
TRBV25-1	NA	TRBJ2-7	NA	CASSEYMATSYEQYF	TGTGCCAGCAGTGAATATATGGCGACTTCCTACGAGCAGTACTTC
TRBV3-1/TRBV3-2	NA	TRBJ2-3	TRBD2	CASSIAGDSTDTQYF	TGTGCCAGCAGCATAGCGGGGGACAGCACAGATACGCAGTATTTT
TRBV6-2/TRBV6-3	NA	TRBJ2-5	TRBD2	CASSGTRKETQYF	TGTGCCAGCAGTGGGACTAGGAAAGAGACCCAGTACTTC
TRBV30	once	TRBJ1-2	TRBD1	CAWSLPPGQGVYGYTF	TGTGCCTGGAGTCTCCCCCCGGGACAGGGTGTCTATGGCTACACCTTC
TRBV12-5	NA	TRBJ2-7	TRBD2	CASGWDGGIAYEQYF	TGTGCTAGTGGTTGGGACGGGGGGATCGCCTACGAGCAGTACTTC
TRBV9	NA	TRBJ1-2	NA	CASSVGGQEGYTF	TGTGCCAGCAGCGTCGGGGGGCAGGAGGGCTACACCTTC